The rows below give T cell receptor beta chains drawn from one sample of a study of T cells after yellow fever vaccination. One entry per CDR3 protein results from TCRdb running MiXCR on the 5' RACE reads. The sample records approximately 600,000 distinct CDR3 sequences, about 12% being singletons. The material sequenced was PBMCs, taken on the day of the yellow fever booster vaccination. The receptors stem from a man aged 25-45 years who received the YFV17D yellow fever vaccine. Both conserved end residues are part of each CDR3. D genes are given only for firm matches. Rows give clone size only sometimes, using once, few, many, or a class for an expanded clone.

clone_size cdr3_length d_call j_call v_call cdr3_aa cdr3_nt
NA 12 NA TRBJ2-1 TRBV27 CASSLFGGKQFF TGTGCCAGCAGTTTATTCGGGGGTAAACAGTTCTTC
NA 14 TRBD1 TRBJ2-4 TRBV6-2/TRBV6-3 CASSRPGQGNIQYF TGTGCCAGCAGTCGACCGGGACAGGGGAACATTCAGTACTTC
few 12 NA TRBJ2-7 TRBV12-3/TRBV12-4 CASSWSFYEQYF TGTGCCAGCAGTTGGAGCTTTTACGAGCAGTACTTC
many 16 TRBD2 TRBJ2-3 TRBV19 CASSIVAGAPTDTQYF TGTGCCAGTAGTATCGTGGCGGGAGCCCCCACAGATACGCAGTATTTT
few 15 TRBD2 TRBJ2-1 TRBV12-3/TRBV12-4 CASSLGLAGSHEQFF TGTGCCAGCAGTTTAGGGCTAGCGGGATCCCATGAGCAGTTCTTC
many 14 NA TRBJ2-7 TRBV24-1 CATSERTKSYEQYF TGTGCCACCAGTGAGAGGACCAAATCCTACGAGCAGTACTTC
NA 15 TRBD2 TRBJ2-3 TRBV24-1 CATSDNSGSTDTQYF TGTGCCACCAGTGACAATAGCGGGTCAACAGATACGCAGTATTTT
many 14 NA TRBJ1-2 TRBV19 CASSINNFNYGYTF TGTGCCAGTAGTATTAACAACTTCAACTATGGCTACACCTTC
few 18 TRBD1 TRBJ2-7 TRBV20-1 CSARAGTGAVLNSYEQYF TGCAGTGCTAGAGCCGGGACAGGGGCTGTTCTCAACTCCTACGAGCAGTACTTC
NA 13 TRBD2 TRBJ2-7 TRBV20-1 CSARDSSGTSAYF TGCAGTGCACGGGACTCTAGCGGGACCTCGGCGTACTTC
many 13 TRBD2 TRBJ2-7 TRBV29-1 CSVAGTSSYEQYF TGCAGCGTGGCCGGGACTAGCAGCTACGAGCAGTACTTC